This TCR beta chain was obtained from a study of neurological immune-mediated disorders. TCRdb reprocessed the 5' RACE reads via MiXCR and lists one record per CDR3 protein. In the table there are around 66,000 distinct CDR3 sequences, around 5.2% of which are singletons. This CDR3 comprises 16 residues. Per germline, CDR1 MGHDK and CDR2 SYGVNS. V shed 5 bases and J 4 bases; nucleotides not matched to a gene: 12. The chain combines TRBV25-1 with TRBJ2-5, with 8 bases fitting TRBD1. The sequencing input was PBMCs. This sequence originates from a young woman with multiple sclerosis. Here the CDR3 reads CASSKGQGKGRETQYF. The CDR3 coding sequence is TGTGCCAGCAGTAAAGGACAGGGTAAGGGTCGAGAGACCCAGTACTTC.